Following are 18 T cell receptor beta chains from one sample sequenced in a study of blood T cell repertoires in COVID-19. TCRdb's table, derived via immunoSEQ multiplex PCR, lists solely in-frame clones and lacks some. The sample has 150,000 to 170,000 clones, just under 85% seen once. The sample taken for sequencing was peripheral blood. These receptors all come from a woman aged 55-69 years with acute or convalescent COVID-19.

V usage is TRBV3-1 (or the pseudogene TRBV3-2) and J usage is TRBJ2-3; tentatively, D is TRBD1 (6 bases). Between the trimmed V and J ends, which lost 4 bases and 0 bases, there was a span of 11 bases. Looked up from germline, CDR1 is LGHDT and CDR2 is YNNKEL (reference sequence). The CDR3 is made up of 15 amino acids. The CDR3 DNA sequence: TGTGCCAGCAGCCCCTGGACAGAAAGCACAGATACGCAGTATTTT. Residues: CASSPWTESTDTQYF.

This CDR3 reads CASSYSAGGAYEAFF. The CDR3 coding sequence is TGTGCCAGCAGTTACTCGGCAGGGGGCGCGTACGAAGCTTTCTTT. The gene calls are TRBV6-6 and TRBJ1-1; 8 bases fit TRBD1. Germline CDR1 MNHNY, CDR2 SVGAGI (reference sequence). With 0 bases clipped from V and 8 bases from J, the junction kept 8 bases outside the gene matches. The CDR3 extends over 15 amino acids.

V and J are TRBV5-8 and TRBJ2-2; 10 nucleotides align to TRBD1. CDR1 SGHTS and CDR2 YDEGEE come from the germline V gene. The CDR3 runs to 17 residues. V lost 1 base to trimming and J lost 7 bases; unmatched junction nucleotides: 10. The CDR3 loop reads CASSLSPGQGYVGELFF. In nucleotides, the CDR3 is TGTGCCAGCAGCTTGAGTCCGGGACAGGGGTATGTCGGGGAGCTGTTTTTT.

This clone has only one observation. CDR3 nucleotides: TGTGCCAGCAGCCTAACAGATACAGGGAGTTCACCCCTCCACTTT. This encodes CASSLTDTGSSPLHF. The chain combines TRBV11-2 with TRBJ1-6; weak D call: TRBD1 (6 bases). The V gene's germline CDR1 is SGHAT and CDR2 FQNNGV. The CDR3 runs 15 residues. Trimming took 5 bases from V and 9 from J, leaving 17 bases between them.

By share of the sample, this clone is medium-sized. This sequence joins TRBV10-1 and TRBJ1-6; 7 bases agree with TRBD1. The germline V gene encodes CDR1 WNHNN and CDR2 SYGVQD (reference sequence). V was pared by 3 bases and J by 9 bases, with 2 bases of the junction left unmatched. This CDR3 comprises 13 residues. This CDR3 reads CASSDRQGSPLHF. The DNA for the CDR3 is TGCGCCAGCAGTGACAGACAGGGTTCACCCCTCCACTTT.

The chain joins TRBV27 to TRBJ2-3; TRBD2 aligns across 10 bases. The V gene's germline CDR1 is MNHEY and CDR2 SMNVEV (reference sequence). V shed 3 bases and J 6 bases; nucleotides not matched to a gene: 9. The CDR3 sequence is 16 residues long. CDR3 DNA sequence: TGTGCCAGCAGTTTTGAACTAGCGGGGCCCCGGGATACGCAGTATTTT. Its translation: CASSFELAGPRDTQYF.

The genes are TRBV11-2 and TRBJ1-1; 8 bases line up with TRBD1. Germline CDR1 is SGHAT and CDR2 is FQNNGV. The CDR3 consists of 13 residues. Losses at the gene ends were 4 bases for V and 11 bases for J; bases not matched to a gene: 9. The CDR3 coding sequence is TGTGCCAGCAGCTACCTACAGGGGGGTGACGCTTTCTTT. It yields the protein CASSYLQGGDAFF.

This clone has a handful of counts. The chain recombines TRBV5-8 with TRBJ2-1; 16 bases agree with TRBD2. V lost 4 bases and J lost 10; bases outside the gene matches: 5. Per germline, CDR1 SGHTS and CDR2 YDEGEE. The CDR3 consists of 15 residues. CDR3 nucleotide sequence: TGTGCCAGCAGCCCAGGGACTAGCGGGGGGGAAGAGCAGTTCTTC. Translating it yields CASSPGTSGGEEQFF.

The rearrangement links TRBV7-9 to TRBJ1-1; D uncertain. The CDR3 spans 15 residues. Trimming took 5 bases from V and 2 from J, leaving 15 bases between them. The germline CDR1 and CDR2 sequences are SEHNR and FQNEAQ (reference sequence). CDR3 bases: TGTGCCAGCAGCCCTGCTTACAGTTCAAACACTGAAGCTTTCTTT. Translating gives CASSPAYSSNTEAFF.

The chain links TRBV27 to TRBJ2-1, with D perhaps matching TRBD2 (6 bases). Trimming shortened V by 6 bases and J by 0 bases, and 15 bases separated the two germline ends. This CDR3 has 16 residues. The V gene's germline CDR1 is MNHEY and CDR2 SMNVEV (reference sequence). The CDR3 sequence is CASRTSAGFSYNEQFF. For the CDR3, the DNA is TGTGCCAGCAGAACCTCGGCGGGGTTCTCCTACAATGAGCAGTTCTTC.

V and J are TRBV6-5 and TRBJ1-1, with D tentatively TRBD1 (6 bases). Trimming stripped 0 bases from V and 6 bases from J, with 8 bases between. Per the germline V gene, CDR1 is MNHEY and CDR2 is SVGAGI. This CDR3 spans 13 amino acids. CDR3 residues: CASSYSGQSEAFF. CDR3 coding DNA: TGTGCCAGCAGTTACTCTGGACAGTCTGAAGCTTTCTTT.

This chain connects TRBV11-3 to TRBJ2-2, with D unresolved. The CDR3 is 13 residues long. Germline CDR1 reads SGHNT; CDR2 reads YENEEA. The ends were cut back, 5 bases at V and 2 bases at J, with 6 bases in the middle. Here the CDR3 reads CASSPLNTGELFF. CDR3 DNA: TGTGCCAGCAGCCCTCTTAACACCGGGGAGCTGTTTTTT.

CDR3 sequence: CSVRRNMNTEAFF. CDR3 bases: TGCAGCGTCCGAAGAAACATGAACACTGAAGCTTTCTTT. This sequence joins TRBV29-1 and TRBJ1-1, with D hard to call. This CDR3 comprises 13 residues. Trimming took 6 bases from V and 0 from J, leaving 11 bases between them. CDR1 SQVTM and CDR2 ANQGSEA come from the germline V gene.

The chain joins TRBV9 to TRBJ1-2, with TRBD1 matching over 7 bases. CDR1 SGDLS and CDR2 YYNGEE come from the germline V gene. J gave up 4 bases and V 0 bases, and 6 bases lay outside the gene matches. This CDR3 has 15 residues. CDR3 nucleotides: TGTGCCAGCAGCGTAGGTAGAGGGGGCACCTATGGCTACACCTTC. Encoded protein: CASSVGRGGTYGYTF. The entire variable domain, with the rest obtained from reference TRBV9 and TRBJ1-2, is as follows: DSGVTQTPKHLITATGQRVTLRCSPRSGDLSVYWYQQSLDQGLQFLIQYYNGEERAKGNILERFSAQQFPDLHSELNLSSLELGDSALYFCASSVGRGGTYGYTFGSGTRLTVV.

This CDR3 reads CASSLGAGGPNYGYTF. The CDR3 region has the DNA TGTGCCAGCAGCTTGGGGGCAGGGGGCCCGAACTATGGCTACACCTTC. The rearrangement uses TRBV5-5 and TRBJ1-2, with 8 bases identical to TRBD1. The CDR3 contains 16 residues. The V segment lost 0 bases and the J segment 2 bases; nucleotides outside the gene matches: 6. Germline values: CDR1 SGHKS, CDR2 YYEKEE (reference sequence).

The chain couples TRBV5-1 to TRBJ2-3; the D is unclear. The CDR3 extends over 15 amino acids. Germline V gives CDR1 SGHRS, CDR2 YFSETQ. V gave up 1 base and J gave up 2 bases, with 11 bases separating them. CDR3 sequence: CASSLQVGVTDTQYF. The CDR3 DNA reads TGCGCCAGCAGCTTGCAGGTCGGTGTCACAGATACGCAGTATTTT.

The J gene is TRBJ1-1, the V gene TRBV30; 8 bases line up with TRBD1. The V and J ends lost 3 bases and 3 bases, in that order; junction bases with no gene match: 6. CDR3 length: 14 residues. Germline V CDR1 and CDR2: GTSNPN, SVGIG (reference sequence). CDR3 amino acids: CAWSSRDRYTEAFF. The CDR3, as DNA: TGTGCCTGGAGCTCAAGGGACAGGTACACTGAAGCTTTCTTT.

The chain carries TRBV18 and TRBJ1-6; 8 bases line up with TRBD1. CDR3 length equals 16 residues. J was trimmed by 4 bases and V by 3 bases; bases with no gene match: 5. Germline CDR1 is KGHSH and CDR2 is LQKENI. CDR3 DNA: TGTGCCAGCTCACCCCTCGACAGGGGTTATAATTCACCCCTCCACTTT. It codes for CASSPLDRGYNSPLHF.